These 3 T cell receptor beta chains came from one sample sequenced in a study of T cell responses to AZD1222 COVID-19 vaccine. Repertoires were generated with immunoSEQ multiplex PCR, while TCRdb's copy carries only in-frame clones and drops some. Of about 110,000 clones in the sample, roughly 90% were seen once. The source material was peripheral blood, sampled on day 0 of AZD1222 vaccination. The receptor source for this set is an adult in good health.

The genes are TRBV2 and TRBJ2-1; TRBD2 matches at 9 bases. CDR1 and CDR2 from the germline V gene are SNHLY and FYNNEI. J gave up 9 bases and V 6 bases, and 18 bases lay outside the gene matches. The CDR3 is 17 residues long. The CDR3 reads CASRNVLAGAPSSEQFF. CDR3 nucleotides: TGTGCCAGCAGAAACGTCTTAGCGGGAGCTCCTTCCAGTGAGCAGTTCTTC.

J is TRBJ1-2 and V is TRBV11-2; TRBD1 aligns across 7 bases. The CDR3 is 16 residues long. Germline V CDR1 and CDR2: SGHAT, FQNNGV. The junction had 5 bases not matched to a gene; V was cut back by 0 bases and J by 1 base. CDR3 region: CASSLEGQAINYGYTF. The CDR3 DNA sequence: TGTGCCAGCAGCTTAGAAGGACAGGCGATTAACTATGGCTACACCTTC. The whole variable domain, filled in from reference TRBV11-2 and TRBJ1-2, reads EAGVAQSPRYKIIEKRQSVAFWCNPISGHATLYWYQQILGQGPKLLIQFQNNGVVDDSQLPKDRFSAERLKGVDSTLKIQPAKLEDSAVYLCASSLEGQAINYGYTFGSGTRLTVV.

This clone was seen a handful of times. The chain links TRBV27 to TRBJ2-7; no reliable D call. Germline values: CDR1 MNHEY, CDR2 SMNVEV (reference sequence). This CDR3 contains 11 residues. V was cut by 2 bases and J by 5 bases, with 4 bases left in between. CDR3 nucleotides: TGTGCCAGCAGTTTAAGGAACGAGCAGTACTTC. This sequence encodes CASSLRNEQYF.